The next 2 T cell receptor beta chains were all read from a single sample in a study of synovial regulatory T cells in juvenile arthritis. Assay used: immunoSEQ multiplex PCR; TCRdb lists only in-frame clones, some missing. The table lists roughly 9,900 clones. Sequenced sample: Treg cells from blood. Subset described: remaining (HLA-DR-negative) circulating blood Treg cells. The source of these receptors is a donor between 2 and 35 years old with juvenile idiopathic arthritis.

The V call is TRBV7-6, the J call TRBJ2-1; TCRdb indicates TRBD2, and absent DNA this call remains unverified. Germline V gives CDR1 SGHVS, CDR2 FNYEAQ. The CDR3 contains 16 residues. There is no recorded DNA. CDR3 region: CASSLEGLAEYNEQFF.

The chain combines TRBV11-3 with TRBJ1-5; TCRdb's assignment of TRBD1 cannot be checked, as there is no DNA. The V gene's germline CDR1 is SGHNT and CDR2 YENEEA. The CDR3 has 16 residues. The coding DNA is unavailable. The CDR3 protein is CASSLVGQGSNQPQHF. The complete variable domain, with remaining parts taken from reference TRBV11-3 and TRBJ1-5, reads EAGVVQSPRYKIIEKKQPVAFWCNPISGHNTLYWYLQNLGQGPELLIRYENEEAVDDSQLPKDRFSAERLKGVDSTLKIQPAELGDSAVYLCASSLVGQGSNQPQHFGDGTRLSIL.